The present TCR beta chain was sequenced within a study of identical twins. Study-wide results and limits: Compared with models, monozygotic twins showed more out-of-frame TCR alpha sharing. Out-of-frame alpha sequences common to twins exhibited a surplus of low generation probability. Carriage of fewer insertions was seen in abundant cord blood beta clonotypes, whereas memory repertoires showed none.

Trimming removed 7 bases at V and 2 bases at J, with 15 bases between. The length of the CDR3 is 15 residues. CDR1 is SGHTA, CDR2 FQGNSA, per germline. TCRdb called the 5' RACE reads again in MiXCR, with one record for every CDR3 protein. The sample has roughly 470,000 distinct CDR3 sequences, roughly an eighth seen once. Regarding this clonotype: Its antigen is still unknown.

Healthy Caucasians, and only they, were the donors. These data were also reused for a study on yellow fever vaccine responses in identical twins.

The sequence was obtained from a woman aged 18-29 years in good health. The rearrangement joins TRBV7-2 to TRBJ2-1, with unresolved D. Sequencing was performed on CD4+ T cells sorted from blood. This CDR3 reads CASNLGSLTYNEQFF. CDR3 nucleotide sequence: TGTGCCAGCAACCTGGGCAGCCTCACCTACAATGAGCAGTTCTTC.